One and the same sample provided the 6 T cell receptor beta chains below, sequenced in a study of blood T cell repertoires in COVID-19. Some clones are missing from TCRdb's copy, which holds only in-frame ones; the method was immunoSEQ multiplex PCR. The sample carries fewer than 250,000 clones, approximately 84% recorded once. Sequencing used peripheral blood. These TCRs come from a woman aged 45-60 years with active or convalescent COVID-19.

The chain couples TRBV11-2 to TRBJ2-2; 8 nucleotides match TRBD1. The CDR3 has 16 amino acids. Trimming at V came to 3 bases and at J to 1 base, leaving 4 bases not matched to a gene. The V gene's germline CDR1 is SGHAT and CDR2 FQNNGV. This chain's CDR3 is CASSFRGQGNTGELFF. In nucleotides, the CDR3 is TGTGCCAGCAGCTTCCGAGGACAGGGGAACACCGGGGAGCTGTTTTTT.

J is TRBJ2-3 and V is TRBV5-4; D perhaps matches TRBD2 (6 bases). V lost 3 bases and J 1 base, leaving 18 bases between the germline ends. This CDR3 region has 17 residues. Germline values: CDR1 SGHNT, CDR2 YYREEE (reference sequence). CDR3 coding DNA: TGTGCCAGCAGCTCGCGATCCGGGAGTTGGGGCACAGATACGCAGTATTTT. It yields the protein CASSSRSGSWGTDTQYF.

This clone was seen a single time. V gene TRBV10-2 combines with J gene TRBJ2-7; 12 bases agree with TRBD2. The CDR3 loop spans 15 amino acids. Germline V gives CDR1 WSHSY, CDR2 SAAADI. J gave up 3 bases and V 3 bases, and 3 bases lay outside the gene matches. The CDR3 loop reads CASSDWGLAGYEQYF. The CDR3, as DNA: TGCGCCAGCAGTGACTGGGGACTAGCGGGCTACGAGCAGTACTTC.

The CDR3 DNA follows: TGTGCCAGCAGCTTGGCTGGACTAGCGGGGAGGGTCGGGGAGCTGTTTTTT. The encoded protein is CASSLAGLAGRVGELFF. The chain is built from TRBV5-4 and TRBJ2-2; 12 bases map to TRBD2. CDR3 size: 17 residues. The J segment lost 7 bases and the V segment lost 0 bases, leaving 7 bases of the junction unmatched. From germline, CDR1 is SGHNT and CDR2 YYREEE (reference sequence).

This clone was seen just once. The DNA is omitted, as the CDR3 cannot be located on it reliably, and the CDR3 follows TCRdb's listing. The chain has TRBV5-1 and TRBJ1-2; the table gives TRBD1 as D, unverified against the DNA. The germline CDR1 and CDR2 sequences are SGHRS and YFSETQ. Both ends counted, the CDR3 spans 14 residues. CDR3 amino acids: CASSLVVGQGIDTF.

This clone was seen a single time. CDR3 sequence (DNA): TGTGCCAGCAGCCGTTTAGATACGCAGTATTTT. This gives the protein CASSRLDTQYF. The rearrangement uses TRBV5-6 and TRBJ2-3; D gene uncertain. The CDR3 has 11 residues. Per the germline V gene, CDR1 is SGHDT and CDR2 is YYEEEE. V lost 4 bases and J lost 5, with 5 bases in between. The full variable domain, in which reference TRBV5-6 and TRBJ2-3 provide the parts outside the CDR3, is DAGVTQSPTHLIKTRGQQVTLRCSPKSGHDTVSWYQQALGQGPQFIFQYYEEEERQRGNFPDRFSGHQFPNYSSELNVNALLLGDSALYLCASSRLDTQYFGPGTRLTVL.